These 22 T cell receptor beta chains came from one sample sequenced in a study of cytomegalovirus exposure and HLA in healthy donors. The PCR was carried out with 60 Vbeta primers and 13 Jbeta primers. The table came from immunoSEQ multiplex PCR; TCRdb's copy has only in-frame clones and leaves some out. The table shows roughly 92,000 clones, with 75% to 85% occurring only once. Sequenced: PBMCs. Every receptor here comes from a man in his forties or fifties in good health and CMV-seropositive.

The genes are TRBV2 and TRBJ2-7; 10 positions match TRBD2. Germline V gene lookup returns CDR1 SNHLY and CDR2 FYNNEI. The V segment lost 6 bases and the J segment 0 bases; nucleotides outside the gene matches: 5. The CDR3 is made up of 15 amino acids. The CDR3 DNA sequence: TGTGCCAGCAGGGATCGGACTAGCGGCTCCTACGAGCAGTACTTC. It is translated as CASRDRTSGSYEQYF.

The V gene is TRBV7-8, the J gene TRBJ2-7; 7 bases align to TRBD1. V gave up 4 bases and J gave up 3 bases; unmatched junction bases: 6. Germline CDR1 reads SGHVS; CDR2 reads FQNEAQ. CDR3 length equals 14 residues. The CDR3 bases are TGTGCCAGCAGCTCGGGGACAGTTATCTACGAGCAGTACTTC. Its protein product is CASSSGTVIYEQYF.

The chain's CDR3 is CASSLGASGSNEQYF. In DNA form, the CDR3 reads TGTGCCAGCTCACTCGGGGCTAGCGGGAGTAACGAGCAGTACTTC. This chain uses TRBV18 with TRBJ2-7; 10 bases match TRBD2. Germline CDR1 is KGHSH and CDR2 is LQKENI. J gave up 5 bases and V 4 bases, and 8 bases lay outside the gene matches. The CDR3 totals 15 residues.

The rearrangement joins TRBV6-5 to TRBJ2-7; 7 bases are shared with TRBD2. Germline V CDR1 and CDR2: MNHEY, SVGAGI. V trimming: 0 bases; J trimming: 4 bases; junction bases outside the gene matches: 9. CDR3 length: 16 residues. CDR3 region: CASSYSPGGRRYEQYF. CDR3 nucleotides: TGTGCCAGCAGTTACTCACCAGGCGGGAGACGATACGAGCAGTACTTC.

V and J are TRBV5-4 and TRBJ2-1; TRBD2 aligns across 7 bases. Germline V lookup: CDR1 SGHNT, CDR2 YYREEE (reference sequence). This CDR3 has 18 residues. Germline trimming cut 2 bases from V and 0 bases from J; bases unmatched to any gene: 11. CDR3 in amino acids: CASSFERGSRGSYNEQFF. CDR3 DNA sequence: TGTGCCAGCAGCTTTGAGCGCGGGAGCCGCGGCTCCTACAATGAGCAGTTCTTC.

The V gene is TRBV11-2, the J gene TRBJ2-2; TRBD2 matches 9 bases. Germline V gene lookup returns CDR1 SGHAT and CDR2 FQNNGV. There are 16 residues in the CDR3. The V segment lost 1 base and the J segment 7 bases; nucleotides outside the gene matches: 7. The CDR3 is CASSLVPSGNVGELFF. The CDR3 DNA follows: TGTGCCAGCAGCTTAGTTCCTAGCGGGAATGTCGGGGAGCTGTTTTTT.

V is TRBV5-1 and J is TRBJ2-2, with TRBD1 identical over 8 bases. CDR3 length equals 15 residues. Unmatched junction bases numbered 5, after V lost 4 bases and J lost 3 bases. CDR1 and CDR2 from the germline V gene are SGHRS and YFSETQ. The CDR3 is CASSPDREYTGELFF. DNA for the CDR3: TGCGCCAGCAGCCCGGACAGGGAGTACACCGGGGAGCTGTTTTTT.

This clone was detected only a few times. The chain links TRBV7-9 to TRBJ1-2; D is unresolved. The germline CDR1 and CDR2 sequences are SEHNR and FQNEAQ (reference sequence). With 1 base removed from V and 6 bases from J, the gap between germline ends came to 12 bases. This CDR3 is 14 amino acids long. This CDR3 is CASSLGGLGNGYTF. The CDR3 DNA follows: TGTGCCAGCAGCTTAGGCGGGTTGGGGAATGGCTACACCTTC.

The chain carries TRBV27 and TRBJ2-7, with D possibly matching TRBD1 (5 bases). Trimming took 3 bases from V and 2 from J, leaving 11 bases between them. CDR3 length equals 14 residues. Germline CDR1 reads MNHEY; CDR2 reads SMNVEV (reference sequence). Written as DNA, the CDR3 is TGTGCCAGCAGTTTTCTCACGACAGCCTACGAGCAGTACTTC. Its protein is CASSFLTTAYEQYF.

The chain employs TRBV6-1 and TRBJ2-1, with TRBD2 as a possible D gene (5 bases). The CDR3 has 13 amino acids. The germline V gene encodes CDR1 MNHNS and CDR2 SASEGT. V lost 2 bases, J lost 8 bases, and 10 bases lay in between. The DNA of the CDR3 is TGTGCCAGCAGTGAAACGGGGATCGATGAGCAGTTCTTC. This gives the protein CASSETGIDEQFF.

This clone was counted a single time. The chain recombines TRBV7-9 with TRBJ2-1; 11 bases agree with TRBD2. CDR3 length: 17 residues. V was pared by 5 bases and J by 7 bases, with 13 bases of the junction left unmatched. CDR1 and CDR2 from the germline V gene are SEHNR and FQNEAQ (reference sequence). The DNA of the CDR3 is TGTGCCAGCAGCAACCTCCGGGGACTAGCGGTTTCTAATGAGCAGTTCTTC. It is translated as CASSNLRGLAVSNEQFF.

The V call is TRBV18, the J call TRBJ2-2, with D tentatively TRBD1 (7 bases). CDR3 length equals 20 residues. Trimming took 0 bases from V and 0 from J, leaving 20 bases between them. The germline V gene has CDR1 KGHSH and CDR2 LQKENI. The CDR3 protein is CASSPPRQGGEVTNTGELFF. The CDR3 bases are TGTGCCAGCTCACCACCCCGACAGGGAGGCGAGGTTACGAACACCGGGGAGCTGTTTTTT. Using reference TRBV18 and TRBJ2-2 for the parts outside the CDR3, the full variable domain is NAGVMQNPRHLVRRRGQEARLRCSPMKGHSHVYWYRQLPEEGLKFMVYLQKENIIDESGMPKERFSAEFPKEGPSILRIQQVVRGDSAAYFCASSPPRQGGEVTNTGELFFGEGSRLTVL.

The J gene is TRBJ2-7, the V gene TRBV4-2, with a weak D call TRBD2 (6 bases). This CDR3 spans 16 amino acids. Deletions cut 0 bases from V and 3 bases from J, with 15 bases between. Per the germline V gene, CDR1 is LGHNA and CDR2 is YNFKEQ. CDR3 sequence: CASSQDRDGSVYEQYF. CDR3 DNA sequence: TGTGCCAGCAGCCAAGATCGGGACGGGAGCGTCTACGAGCAGTACTTC.

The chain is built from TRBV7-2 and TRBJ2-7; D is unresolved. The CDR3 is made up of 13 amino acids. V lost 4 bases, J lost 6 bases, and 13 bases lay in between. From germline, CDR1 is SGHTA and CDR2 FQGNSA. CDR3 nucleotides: TGTGCCAGCAGCTCCCCTAGAGCGCGCGAGCAGTACTTC. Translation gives CASSSPRAREQYF.

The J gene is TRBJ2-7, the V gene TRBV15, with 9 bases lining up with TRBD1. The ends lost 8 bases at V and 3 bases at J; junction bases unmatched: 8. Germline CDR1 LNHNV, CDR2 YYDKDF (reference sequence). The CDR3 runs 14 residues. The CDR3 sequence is CATAAGDRDYEQYF. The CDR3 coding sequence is TGTGCCACCGCGGCGGGGGACAGGGACTACGAGCAGTACTTC.

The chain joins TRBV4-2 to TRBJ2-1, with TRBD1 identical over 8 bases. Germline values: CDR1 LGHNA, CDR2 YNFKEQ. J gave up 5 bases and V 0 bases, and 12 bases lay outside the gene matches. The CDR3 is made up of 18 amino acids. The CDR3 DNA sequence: TGTGCCAGCAGCCAAGACTACCGGGGCAGGGGGCTTGACAATGAGCAGTTCTTC. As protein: CASSQDYRGRGLDNEQFF.

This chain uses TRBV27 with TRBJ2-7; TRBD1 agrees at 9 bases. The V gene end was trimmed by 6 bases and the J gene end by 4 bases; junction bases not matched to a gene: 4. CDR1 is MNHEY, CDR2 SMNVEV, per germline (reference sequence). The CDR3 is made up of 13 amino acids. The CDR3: CASSRDREYEQYF. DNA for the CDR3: TGTGCCAGCAGCCGGGACAGGGAATACGAGCAGTACTTC.

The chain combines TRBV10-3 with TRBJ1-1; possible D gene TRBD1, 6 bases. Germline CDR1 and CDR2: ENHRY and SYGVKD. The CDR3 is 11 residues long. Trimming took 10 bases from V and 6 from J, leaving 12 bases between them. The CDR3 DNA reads TGTGCCAGTCAACAGGGTCCTGAAGCTTTCTTT. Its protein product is CASQQGPEAFF.

For the CDR3, the DNA is TGTGCCAGCAGTGAAATTGGACAGGGGAAGGGCTACACCTTC. Protein: CASSEIGQGKGYTF. The V gene is TRBV25-1, the J gene TRBJ1-2, with TRBD1 matching over 9 bases. V shed 2 bases, J shed 8 bases, and the junction held 6 bases outside the gene matches. The CDR3 has 14 residues. From germline, CDR1 is MGHDK and CDR2 SYGVNS.

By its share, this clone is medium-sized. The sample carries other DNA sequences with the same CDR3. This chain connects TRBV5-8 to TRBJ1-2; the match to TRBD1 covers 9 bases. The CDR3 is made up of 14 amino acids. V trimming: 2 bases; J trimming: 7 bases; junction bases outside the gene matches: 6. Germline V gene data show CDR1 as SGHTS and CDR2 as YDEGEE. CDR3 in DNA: TGTGCCAGCAGCTTTGGACAGGGGTTGCGTGGCTACACCTTC. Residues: CASSFGQGLRGYTF.

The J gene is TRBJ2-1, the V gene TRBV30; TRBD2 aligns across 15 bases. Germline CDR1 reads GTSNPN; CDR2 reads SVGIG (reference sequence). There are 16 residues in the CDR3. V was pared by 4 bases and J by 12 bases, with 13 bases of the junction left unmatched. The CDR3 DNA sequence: TGTGCCTGGAACAAAGGTCCGGGACTAGCGGGAGGTGGGCAGTTCTTC. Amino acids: CAWNKGPGLAGGGQFF.

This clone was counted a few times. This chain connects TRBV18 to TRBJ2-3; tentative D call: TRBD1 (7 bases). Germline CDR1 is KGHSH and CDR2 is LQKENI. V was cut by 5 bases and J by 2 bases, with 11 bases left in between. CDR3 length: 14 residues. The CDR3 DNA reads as TGTGCCAGCTCATACAGGGGACTCACAGATACGCAGTATTTT. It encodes CASSYRGLTDTQYF.